Below are 32 T cell receptor beta chains sequenced from a single sample in a study of cytotoxic CD8 clonotypes in ibrutinib-treated CLL (dated by TCRdb to about 2021). Receptor amplification or capture employed the immunoSEQ multiplex PCR assay. As stored in TCRdb, this immuneACCESS dataset retains in-frame rearrangements with V and J assigned. A fraction of the clones does not appear; measured against another copy, unresolved V genes explain less than half of the discrepancy, and the remainder lacks a known reason. Counted in this sample were about 140,000 clones; around 82% of them appeared once. The top ten clonotypes cover less than 9% of the sample. Specimen: PBMCs, collected after 36 months of ibrutinib treatment. These receptors all come from a human donor with chronic lymphocytic leukemia.

The sample holds one count of this clone. The genes are TRBV30 and TRBJ2-5; 10 bases fit TRBD2. The germline gives CDR1 GTSNPN, CDR2 SVGIG (reference sequence). The junction had 16 bases not matched to a gene; V was cut back by 0 bases and J by 9 bases. This CDR3 is 17 amino acids long. CDR3 sequence (DNA): TGTGCCTGGAGTGTTCAGCCATGGCTAGCGGGGGCCCGACCCCAGTACTTC. It encodes CAWSVQPWLAGARPQYF.

The chain has TRBV6-5 and TRBJ2-7, with 9 nucleotides matching TRBD2. Germline trimming cut 2 bases from V and 3 bases from J; bases unmatched to any gene: 5. Germline V gene sequence: CDR1 MNHEY, CDR2 SVGAGI. This CDR3 comprises 15 residues. CDR3 sequence (DNA): TGTGCCAGCAGTTACGGAGCGGGGGGACACTACGAGCAGTACTTC. It yields the protein CASSYGAGGHYEQYF.

The chain carries TRBV29-1 and TRBJ1-1; TRBD1 matches at 8 bases. The germline V gene encodes CDR1 SQVTM and CDR2 ANQGSEA. This CDR3 region has 15 residues. Trimming at V came to 2 bases and at J to 4 bases, leaving 9 bases not matched to a gene. This CDR3 is CSVERQGARVTEAFF. CDR3 nucleotides: TGCAGCGTTGAAAGGCAGGGGGCTAGGGTCACTGAAGCTTTCTTT. The full variable domain, rest sourced from reference TRBV29-1 and TRBJ1-1, is SAVISQKPSRDICQRGTSLTIQCQVDSQVTMMFWYRQQPGQSLTLIATANQGSEATYESGFVIDKFPISRPNLTFSTLTVSNMSPEDSSIYLCSVERQGARVTEAFFGQGTRLTVV.

This clone was recorded only once. The chain uses TRBV5-1 and TRBJ2-7; 14 bases match TRBD2. CDR1 is SGHRS and CDR2 is YFSETQ in the germline V gene. This CDR3 contains 19 residues. The V segment lost 0 bases and the J segment 3 bases; nucleotides outside the gene matches: 11. CDR3 sequence reads: CASSLGGRVGLAGGYEQYF. CDR3 in DNA: TGCGCCAGCAGCTTGGGAGGCCGGGTTGGACTAGCGGGAGGCTACGAGCAGTACTTC. Based on the CDR3 plus reference TRBV5-1 and TRBJ2-7, the full variable domain is KAGVTQTPRYLIKTRGQQVTLSCSPISGHRSVSWYQQTPGQGLQFLFEYFSETQRNKGNFPGRFSGRQFSNSRSEMNVSTLELGDSALYLCASSLGGRVGLAGGYEQYFGPGTRLTVT.

The gene calls are TRBV5-1 and TRBJ2-7, with D unresolved. The germline V gene encodes CDR1 SGHRS and CDR2 YFSETQ. CDR3 length: 15 amino acids. V lost 0 bases to trimming and J lost 0 bases, with 10 bases between them. CDR3 nucleotide sequence: TGCGCCAGCAGCTTGGGTCCCAGAGTCTCCTACGAGCAGTACTTC. Translated, it gives CASSLGPRVSYEQYF.

This clone is medium-sized by share. The genes are TRBV6-5 and TRBJ1-6; D gene unclear. V lost 5 bases and J lost 6, with 8 bases in between. The CDR3 is 13 residues long. In germline, CDR1 is MNHEY, CDR2 SVGAGI. The CDR3 sequence is CASSGGFNSPLHF. The CDR3, as DNA: TGTGCCAGCAGTGGTGGATTTAATTCACCCCTCCACTTT.

The gene calls are TRBV18 and TRBJ2-7; 7 nucleotides line up with TRBD1. V shed 3 bases, J shed 5 bases, and the junction held 4 bases outside the gene matches. The CDR3 sequence is 13 residues long. CDR1 is KGHSH, CDR2 LQKENI, per germline. DNA for the CDR3: TGTGCCAGCTCACCTAGAGGGGGCGACGAGCAGTACTTC. Amino acids: CASSPRGGDEQYF. Full variable domain (outside the CDR3, taken from reference TRBV18 and TRBJ2-7): NAGVMQNPRHLVRRRGQEARLRCSPMKGHSHVYWYRQLPEEGLKFMVYLQKENIIDESGMPKERFSAEFPKEGPSILRIQQVVRGDSAAYFCASSPRGGDEQYFGPGTRLTVT.

The V call is TRBV12-5, the J call TRBJ1-1, with a possible D match to TRBD1 (6 bases). The germline V gene has CDR1 LGHNT and CDR2 FRNRAP. The CDR3 runs to 15 residues. V lost 5 bases to trimming and J lost 0 bases, with 13 bases between them. CDR3 DNA sequence: TGTGCTAGTGGTGCTCGGACAGACATGAACACTGAAGCTTTCTTT. This gives the protein CASGARTDMNTEAFF.

The V and J genes are TRBV12-5 and TRBJ2-2, with 7 bases aligning to TRBD1. Germline assignment: CDR1 LGHNT and CDR2 FRNRAP. The CDR3 is 16 amino acids. Trimming removed 1 base from V and 2 bases from J; junction bases left unmatched: 4. The CDR3, as DNA: TGTGCTAGTGGTTTGGGAAGGACAGGTAACACCGGGGAGCTGTTTTTT. Translation gives CASGLGRTGNTGELFF.

The V call is TRBV4-1, the J call TRBJ2-3; the match to TRBD2 covers 13 bases. The V gene end was trimmed by 4 bases and the J gene end by 1 base; junction bases not matched to a gene: 8. Germline-derived CDR1 and CDR2 are MGHRA and YSYEKL. The CDR3 contains 18 residues. CDR3 nucleotides: TGCGCCAGCAGCCTATCCGGGACTAGCGGGACCCGCACAGATACGCAGTATTTT. Translation gives CASSLSGTSGTRTDTQYF.

This clone was seen only a few times. V usage is TRBV2 and J usage is TRBJ2-1, with D unresolved. The CDR3 totals 12 residues. Trimming removed 5 bases from V and 3 bases from J, with 5 bases in between. From germline, CDR1 is SNHLY and CDR2 FYNNEI. The CDR3 DNA reads TGTGCCAGCAGTCTACACTACAATGAGCAGTTCTTC. Its protein product is CASSLHYNEQFF.

This clone has more than one count but fewer than ten. The V call is TRBV6-1, the J call TRBJ2-1; tentative D call: TRBD1 (6 bases). Germline CDR1 is MNHNS and CDR2 is SASEGT. Between the trimmed V and J ends, which lost 4 bases and 4 bases, there was a span of 8 bases. CDR3 size: 13 residues. The CDR3 reads CASSAGHYNEQFF. The CDR3 region has the DNA TGTGCCAGCAGTGCGGGACATTACAATGAGCAGTTCTTC.

The chain carries TRBV9 and TRBJ2-1; 7 bases align to TRBD2. Germline V gene sequence: CDR1 SGDLS, CDR2 YYNGEE. The CDR3 length is 12 residues. V lost 9 bases to trimming and J lost 4 bases; unmatched junction nucleotides: 4. The CDR3 spells CATGRGYNEQFF. The CDR3 coding sequence is TGTGCCACGGGGCGGGGGTACAATGAGCAGTTCTTC.

This chain joins TRBV5-1 and TRBJ2-1, with D possibly matching TRBD2 (5 bases). There are 14 residues in the CDR3. The germline gives CDR1 SGHRS, CDR2 YFSETQ. Trimming pared 0 bases from V and 6 bases from J, leaving 10 bases between. The CDR3 DNA sequence: TGCGCCAGCAGCTTGGTGTCGGAGGCCAATGAGCAGTTCTTC. It is translated as CASSLVSEANEQFF.

The chain carries TRBV6-5 and TRBJ2-7; tentative D call: TRBD1 (6 bases). This CDR3 region has 14 residues. CDR1 and CDR2 (germline): MNHEY, SVGAGI. V dropped 0 bases and J dropped 7 bases, with 13 bases sitting between them. The CDR3 sequence is CASSYSYSGTEQYF. The CDR3 bases are TGTGCCAGCAGTTACTCATACTCCGGGACAGAGCAGTACTTC.

By share of the sample, this clone is medium-sized (0.01 to 0.1%). The chain has TRBV15 and TRBJ2-7; 7 positions match TRBD1. V gave up 0 bases and J gave up 3 bases; unmatched junction bases: 2. The CDR3 consists of 14 residues. CDR1 LNHNV and CDR2 YYDKDF come from the germline V gene (reference sequence). CDR3 protein: CATSREGDSYEQYF. CDR3 DNA: TGTGCCACCAGCAGAGAGGGGGACAGCTACGAGCAGTACTTC.

This clone showed up just once. This sequence joins TRBV18 and TRBJ2-2; D gene unclear. V lost 6 bases, J lost 3 bases, and 17 bases lay in between. Germline V gene data show CDR1 as KGHSH and CDR2 as LQKENI. The CDR3 length is 16 residues. The CDR3 nucleotides are TGTGCCAGCTCCCAACCCTCCGGGCTAGACACCGGGGAGCTGTTTTTT. Translation gives CASSQPSGLDTGELFF.

The rearrangement uses TRBV6-5 and TRBJ2-7; the D call may be TRBD1 or TRBD2 (5 bases each). V was pared by 2 bases and J by 5 bases, with 7 bases between. CDR3 length equals 12 residues. The germline CDR1 and CDR2 sequences are MNHEY and SVGAGI. For the CDR3, the DNA is TGTGCCAGCAGTTACAGGGGAGACGAGCAGTACTTC. Amino acids: CASSYRGDEQYF.

This clone was seen only a few times. V is TRBV29-1 and J is TRBJ2-4, with D perhaps matching TRBD1 (6 bases). Deletions cut 6 bases from V and 8 bases from J, with 14 bases between. This CDR3 has 12 residues. Per the germline V gene, CDR1 is SQVTM and CDR2 is ANQGSEA. CDR3 sequence reads: CSVGQQGYIQYF. As DNA, the CDR3 is TGCAGCGTGGGGCAACAGGGATACATTCAGTACTTC.

This chain joins TRBV5-8 and TRBJ1-5; TRBD1 matches at 9 bases. Germline-derived CDR1 and CDR2 are SGHTS and YDEGEE. J gave up 4 bases and V 4 bases, and 3 bases lay outside the gene matches. The CDR3 runs to 14 residues. CDR3 DNA: TGTGCCAGCAGCCCCGGGACAGGGAATCAGCCCCAGCATTTT. It translates to CASSPGTGNQPQHF.

The chain joins TRBV5-1 to TRBJ2-5; D possibly corresponds to TRBD2 (6 bases). Germline lookup yields CDR1 SGHRS and CDR2 YFSETQ. Trimming left V 5 bases short and J 2 bases short, with 22 bases between. The CDR3 extends over 17 amino acids. CDR3 amino acids: CASRFGGLAETQETQYF. CDR3 nucleotide sequence: TGCGCCAGCAGATTTGGAGGGTTGGCTGAAACTCAAGAGACCCAGTACTTC.

Only one count was recorded for this clone. V usage is TRBV28 and J usage is TRBJ2-5; possible D gene TRBD1, 5 bases. The germline V gene encodes CDR1 MDHEN and CDR2 SYDVKM. Trimming shortened V by 7 bases and J by 7 bases, and 13 bases separated the two germline ends. The CDR3 runs to 12 residues. This CDR3 reads CASTDSKRTQYF. DNA for the CDR3: TGTGCCAGCACCGACAGCAAACGGACCCAGTACTTC. Full variable domain (missing parts from reference TRBV28 and TRBJ2-5): DVKVTQSSRYLVKRTGEKVFLECVQDMDHENMFWYRQDPGLGLRLIYFSYDVKMKEKGDIPEGYSVSREKKERFSLILESASTNQTSMYLCASTDSKRTQYFGPGTRLLVL.

The chain joins TRBV28 to TRBJ1-4; TRBD1 is a possible D gene (5 bases). Trimming took off 7 bases at V and 11 bases at J, with 14 bases between the two ends. Germline loops: CDR1 MDHEN, CDR2 SYDVKM. The CDR3 covers 12 residues. CDR3 residues: CASTPQRGKLFF. The CDR3 DNA follows: TGTGCCAGCACCCCCCAGCGGGGGAAACTGTTTTTT.

This clone showed up just once. The rearrangement joins TRBV2 to TRBJ2-6, with D unresolved. V lost 7 bases, J lost 0 bases, and 1 base lay in between. This CDR3 spans 12 amino acids. CDR1 is SNHLY, CDR2 FYNNEI, per germline. CDR3 residues: CASNSGANVLTF. CDR3 nucleotides: TGTGCCAGCAACTCTGGGGCCAACGTCCTGACTTTC. Supplemented by reference TRBV2 and TRBJ2-6, the full variable domain reads EPEVTQTPSHQVTQMGQEVILRCVPISNHLYFYWYRQILGQKVEFLVSFYNNEISEKSEIFDDQFSVERPDGSNFTLKIRSTKLEDSAMYFCASNSGANVLTFGAGSRLTVL.

The V and J genes are TRBV6-1 and TRBJ1-6; D is undetermined. Germline V CDR1 and CDR2: MNHNS, SASEGT. This CDR3 spans 12 amino acids. Trimming pared 10 bases from V and 15 bases from J, leaving 19 bases between. The CDR3 DNA is TGTGCCACCTCCCCCCTTACCGGGCACCTCCACTTT. Amino acid sequence: CATSPLTGHLHF.

CDR3 nucleotides: TGTGCCAGCAGCCAAGATGCGACCCGGAGGGACTATGGCTACACCTTC. Translated: CASSQDATRRDYGYTF. V gene TRBV4-2 combines with J gene TRBJ1-2, with D hard to call. V dropped 0 bases and J dropped 3 bases, with 14 bases sitting between them. CDR3 length equals 16 residues. Germline CDR1 and CDR2: LGHNA and YNFKEQ.

The chain links TRBV11-1 to TRBJ2-1; 8 nucleotides match TRBD1. The V and J ends lost 4 bases and 2 bases, in that order; junction bases with no gene match: 4. This CDR3 is built from 15 residues. Per the germline V gene, CDR1 is SGHAT and CDR2 is FQDESV (reference sequence). CDR3 sequence: CASSSEGQAYNEQFF. CDR3 nucleotide sequence: TGTGCCAGCAGCTCAGAGGGACAGGCCTACAATGAGCAGTTCTTC.

The rearrangement joins TRBV27 to TRBJ2-2; D uncertain. CDR3 size: 16 residues. Between the trimmed V and J ends, which lost 1 base and 1 base, there was a span of 10 bases. Germline assignment: CDR1 MNHEY and CDR2 SMNVEV (reference sequence). CDR3 loop: CASSLWGTKNTGELFF. The CDR3 DNA follows: TGTGCCAGCAGTTTATGGGGTACAAAGAACACCGGGGAGCTGTTTTTT.

The table lists this clone with a few counts. The chain carries TRBV10-3 and TRBJ2-7; 7 nucleotides align to TRBD1. Per the germline V gene, CDR1 is ENHRY and CDR2 is SYGVKD. This CDR3 has 15 amino acids. V lost 4 bases, J lost 3 bases, and 9 bases stayed unmatched. The CDR3 protein is CAISVRDSEGYEQYF. In nucleotides, the CDR3 is TGTGCCATCAGTGTCCGGGACAGCGAAGGCTACGAGCAGTACTTC.

The rearrangement uses TRBV11-2 and TRBJ1-2; D unclear. The ends were cut back, 5 bases at V and 4 bases at J, with 11 bases in the middle. The germline V gene has CDR1 SGHAT and CDR2 FQNNGV. The CDR3 runs 13 residues. CDR3 sequence: CASSPGSGYGYTF. Here the CDR3 DNA reads TGTGCCAGCAGCCCGGGGTCTGGCTATGGCTACACCTTC. Filled out from reference TRBV11-2 and TRBJ1-2, the complete variable domain reads EAGVAQSPRYKIIEKRQSVAFWCNPISGHATLYWYQQILGQGPKLLIQFQNNGVVDDSQLPKDRFSAERLKGVDSTLKIQPAKLEDSAVYLCASSPGSGYGYTFGSGTRLTVV.

The chain employs TRBV4-1 and TRBJ2-1, with TRBD2 matching 14 bases. CDR3 size: 18 residues. Unmatched junction bases numbered 11, after V lost 4 bases and J lost 6 bases. Germline CDR1 reads MGHRA; CDR2 reads YSYEKL. In nucleotides, the CDR3 is TGCGCCAGCAGCCCCTCACCGACTAGCGGGAGGGCCCGCAATGAGCAGTTCTTC. Its translation is CASSPSPTSGRARNEQFF.

The rearrangement links TRBV7-9 to TRBJ2-7; maybe TRBD2 (6 bases). The CDR3 is made up of 13 amino acids. V was cut by 4 bases and J by 7 bases, with 14 bases left in between. CDR1 SEHNR and CDR2 FQNEAQ come from the germline V gene (reference sequence). The CDR3: CASSSSEGFEQYF. The CDR3 DNA sequence: TGTGCCAGCAGCTCCTCGGAGGGGTTTGAGCAGTACTTC.